A single sample is the source of the 28 T cell receptor beta chains below, sequenced in a study of blood T cells in healthy people across ages. The use of a sample-barcoded 5' primer and a J-beta primer mix characterized a second PCR of about 7 to 12 cycles. One entry per CDR3 protein results from TCRdb running MiXCR on the 5' RACE reads. The repertoire holds more than 800,000 distinct CDR3 sequences, with more than 25% as singletons. Sequencing was done on a sample of blood. These receptors came from a woman aged 80 or older in good health.

This clonotype occurred many times. The chain carries TRBV27 and TRBJ2-5; the D is unclear. CDR1 MNHEY and CDR2 SMNVEV come from the germline V gene (reference sequence). V lost 5 bases, J lost 1 base, and 11 bases lay in between. There are 14 residues in the CDR3. As DNA, the CDR3 is TGTGCCAGCAGTGGGATCCCCTCCCAAGAGACCCAGTACTTC. Its protein is CASSGIPSQETQYF.

On this clonotype: A much larger clone differs from this one at a single base, so this may be a read error. This chain joins TRBV29-1 and TRBJ1-2, with D tentatively TRBD1 (5 bases). Germline V lookup: CDR1 SQVTM, CDR2 ANQGSEA. The CDR3 has 13 amino acids. The CDR3, as DNA: TGCAGCGTAGGGACGGGCGCTAACTATGACTACACCTTC. Translated, it gives CSVGTGANYDYTF.

V and J are TRBV25-1 and TRBJ2-7; D uncertain. Germline lookup yields CDR1 MGHDK and CDR2 SYGVNS. CDR3 length: 11 residues. The ends were cut back, 3 bases at V and 12 bases at J, with 12 bases in the middle. The CDR3 is CASSEESRAYF. DNA for the CDR3: TGTGCCAGCAGTGAGGAGTCCCGGGCGTACTTC.

The chain couples TRBV3-1 to TRBJ2-4; the D gene is possibly TRBD1 (6 bases). V lost 4 bases and J lost 1, with 11 bases in between. The CDR3 is made up of 15 amino acids. The germline V gene encodes CDR1 LGHDT and CDR2 YNNKEL (reference sequence). Here the CDR3 DNA reads TGTGCCAGCAGCCTGAGGGGGATCGCCAAAAACATTCAGTACTTC. Translating gives CASSLRGIAKNIQYF.

Ten or more counts support this clonotype. The chain joins TRBV5-1 to TRBJ2-7; D perhaps matches TRBD1 (6 bases). The V and J ends lost 4 bases and 4 bases respectively, with 12 bases between them. The CDR3 has 13 residues. The germline V gene encodes CDR1 SGHRS and CDR2 YFSETQ. CDR3 sequence: CASSRDTAYEQYF. The DNA for the CDR3 is TGCGCCAGCAGCCGGGACACAGCGTACGAGCAGTACTTC. The whole variable domain, remainder taken from reference TRBV5-1 and TRBJ2-7, is KAGVTQTPRYLIKTRGQQVTLSCSPISGHRSVSWYQQTPGQGLQFLFEYFSETQRNKGNFPGRFSGRQFSNSRSEMNVSTLELGDSALYLCASSRDTAYEQYFGPGTRLTVT.

The sample holds a few counts of this clonotype. A much larger clone lies one base from this, so it may be a read error. V and J are TRBV7-2 and TRBJ1-2, with D possibly being TRBD1 (5 bases). There are 14 residues in the CDR3. Germline assignment: CDR1 SGHTA and CDR2 FQGNSA. The DNA of the CDR3 is TGTGCCAGCACCCTCCGAGGGGTTGACAGTGGCAACACCTTC. This encodes CASTLRGVDSGNTF.

This clonotype came up a few times. The chain uses TRBV6-2 or TRBV6-3 and TRBJ1-6; no firm D call. Per the germline V gene, CDR1 is MNHEY and CDR2 is SVGEGT. Trimming cost V 10 bases and J 9 bases, with 16 bases left between them. The CDR3 contains 13 residues. The CDR3 region is CATKTGWSSPLHF. The CDR3 nucleotides read TGTGCCACGAAAACCGGGTGGAGTTCACCCCTCCACTTT.

A remark on this clonotype: A clone one base away is much larger, so this may be a read error. The chain combines TRBV5-5 with TRBJ2-3; 9 bases are shared with TRBD1. This CDR3 region has 15 residues. Germline V gives CDR1 SGHKS, CDR2 YYEKEE (reference sequence). CDR3 protein: CTSSLVQGAADTQYF. As DNA, the CDR3 is TGTACCAGCAGCTTGGTACAGGGGGCGGCAGATACGCAGTATTTT.

In this sample, this clonotype turned up many times. The chain recombines TRBV12-3 or TRBV12-4 with TRBJ1-6; no clear D. Trimming left V 7 bases short and J 0 bases short, with 10 bases between. The CDR3 sequence is 15 residues long. The chain's CDR3 is CASKIGSSYNSPLHF. The CDR3 nucleotides read TGTGCCAGCAAGATTGGGAGCTCCTATAATTCACCCCTCCACTTT.

The table lists this clonotype with many counts. The rearrangement uses TRBV10-3 and TRBJ1-1, with D possibly being TRBD1 (5 bases). Trimming removed 2 bases from V and 1 base from J, with 11 bases in between. Germline CDR1 is ENHRY and CDR2 is SYGVKD. The CDR3 has 15 residues. In nucleotides, the CDR3 is TGTGCCATCAGTGAGGGGGCCAGACCGAACACTGAAGCTTTCTTT. Protein product: CAISEGARPNTEAFF.

This clonotype has more than one count but fewer than ten. The junction departs from germline at one end; a sequencing error may be responsible. CDR3 coding DNA: TGTGCCACCAGTGATGGACAGGGGTTGCATCAGCCCCTGCATTTT. This codes for CATSDGQGLHQPLHF. The rearrangement uses TRBV24-1 and TRBJ1-5; the match to TRBD1 covers 9 bases. The CDR3 is 15 residues long. CDR1 is KGHDR, CDR2 SFDVKD, per germline.

This clonotype was seen a few times. The V and J genes are TRBV30 and TRBJ2-2; tentative D call: TRBD1 (6 bases). This CDR3 is 16 amino acids long. CDR1 is GTSNPN and CDR2 is SVGIG in the germline V gene (reference sequence). Between the trimmed V and J ends, which lost 7 bases and 1 base, there was a span of 19 bases. DNA of the CDR3: TGTGCCTCGCGCTCTTATGGGACATTGAACACCGGGGAGCTGTTTTTT. Translated: CASRSYGTLNTGELFF.

This clonotype has just a few counts. This chain links TRBV20-1 with TRBJ1-5, with D hard to call. The CDR3 is 15 amino acids. V was shortened by 0 bases and J by 2 bases, with 11 bases between the two germline ends. The germline V gene encodes CDR1 DFQATT and CDR2 SNEGSKA (reference sequence). CDR3 bases: TGCAGTGCTAGAGATGGAATAGCCCGCAATCAGCCCCAGCATTTT. Encoded protein: CSARDGIARNQPQHF.

The genes are TRBV9 and TRBJ2-1; perhaps TRBD1 as D (5 bases). The CDR3 totals 14 residues. Trimming cost V 0 bases and J 6 bases, with 10 bases left between them. The germline gives CDR1 SGDLS, CDR2 YYNGEE. Here the CDR3 reads CASSVGQGVNEQFF. CDR3 DNA: TGTGCCAGCAGCGTAGGGCAGGGTGTCAATGAGCAGTTCTTC.

This clonotype was picked up many times. This chain joins TRBV5-4 and TRBJ2-1; TRBD2 agrees at 11 bases. V lost 4 bases, J lost 2 bases, and 11 bases stayed unmatched. Germline assignment: CDR1 SGHNT and CDR2 YYREEE (reference sequence). The CDR3 totals 18 residues. CDR3 sequence: CASSPGGLAGGTYNEQFF. The CDR3 DNA follows: TGTGCCAGCAGCCCCGGCGGGCTAGCGGGGGGAACCTACAATGAGCAGTTCTTC.

To note about this clonotype: A much bigger clone sits one base away, suggesting this may be a read error. The chain recombines TRBV7-9 with TRBJ2-1, with TRBD2 identical over 8 bases. TRBJ2-7 matches the DNA end more closely, so the J call is doubtful. The germline V gene has CDR1 SEHNR and CDR2 FQNEAQ (reference sequence). CDR3 size: 12 residues. CDR3 loop: CAITSGNNEQYF. In DNA form, the CDR3 reads TGTGCCATCACTAGCGGTAACAATGAGCAGTACTTC.

This clonotype was counted at least ten times. The V call is TRBV20-1, the J call TRBJ2-5; 11 bases match TRBD2. With V trimmed by 4 bases and J by 0 bases, 4 bases remained unmatched. The CDR3 totals 15 residues. Looked up from germline, CDR1 is DFQATT and CDR2 is SNEGSKA (reference sequence). The CDR3 reads CSATSGLADQETQYF. The CDR3 DNA follows: TGCAGTGCTACCTCGGGACTAGCGGACCAAGAGACCCAGTACTTC.

This clonotype was seen repeatedly, ten times or more. V and J are TRBV12-3 or TRBV12-4 and TRBJ2-1, with D tentatively TRBD2 (7 bases). The CDR3 is 16 amino acids. Trimming removed 5 bases from V and 0 bases from J, with 14 bases in between. The CDR3 loop is CASSPRGPTSYNEQFF. In DNA, the CDR3 is TGTGCCAGCAGTCCGCGGGGGCCCACCTCCTACAATGAGCAGTTCTTC.

This clonotype was recorded many times. J is TRBJ2-1 and V is TRBV6-6; no clear D. This CDR3 region has 14 residues. Germline CDR1 reads MNHNY; CDR2 reads SVGAGI (reference sequence). The V and J ends lost 2 bases and 3 bases respectively, with 8 bases between them. This CDR3 reads CASSYTRDYNEQFF. For the CDR3, the DNA is TGTGCCAGCAGTTACACCAGAGACTACAATGAGCAGTTCTTC.

This clonotype was seen more than once but under ten times. J is TRBJ1-2 and V is TRBV6-2 or TRBV6-3, with D uncertain. CDR3 length: 13 amino acids. CDR1 and CDR2 (germline): MNHEY, SVGEGT. V was clipped by 6 bases and J by 5 bases, with 13 bases between them. The CDR3 loop is CASSPSVKYGYTF. The CDR3, as DNA: TGTGCCAGCAGCCCCAGCGTCAAATATGGCTACACCTTC.

This clonotype was recorded a few times. Just one base apart from a much larger clone, this may be a read error. The rearrangement joins TRBV6-2 or TRBV6-3 to TRBJ2-5; weak D call: TRBD1 (6 bases). The better agreement between TRBJ2-7 and the DNA end casts doubt on the J call. The CDR3 length is 12 residues. The V gene's germline CDR1 is MNHEY and CDR2 SVGEGT. Here the CDR3 reads CAGSYRVSEQYF. CDR3 bases: TGTGCCGGCAGCTACAGGGTATCCGAGCAGTACTTC.

The gene calls are TRBV6-1 and TRBJ1-2; 8 nucleotides match TRBD1. Trimming cost V 5 bases and J 7 bases; bases outside gene matches: 21. In germline, CDR1 is MNHNS, CDR2 SASEGT. This CDR3 has 18 residues. The CDR3 sequence: CASSRWTGLPIASRGYTF. CDR3 nucleotides: TGTGCCAGCAGTCGCTGGACAGGGCTCCCTATAGCGAGTCGTGGCTACACCTTC.

Of note for this clonotype: This could be a read error, since a much larger clone is one nucleotide away. The V and J genes are TRBV11-2 and TRBJ2-5; D is possibly TRBD2 (7 bases). The DNA end lines up better with TRBJ2-1; the J call may be wrong. The CDR3 length is 15 residues. Germline V lookup: CDR1 SGHAT, CDR2 FQNNGV. The CDR3 sequence is CASSLGSRGGETQFF. CDR3 in DNA: TGTGCCAGCAGCTTAGGGTCCAGGGGAGGGGAGACCCAGTTCTTC.

This clonotype was seen at least ten times. The rearrangement links TRBV5-1 to TRBJ2-7; TRBD1 aligns across 7 bases. Trimming took 6 bases from V and 3 from J; bases not matched to a gene: 9. This CDR3 contains 14 residues. Germline values: CDR1 SGHRS, CDR2 YFSETQ. The CDR3 protein is CASKARQGNYEQYF. Written as DNA, the CDR3 is TGCGCCAGCAAGGCGAGACAGGGCAACTACGAGCAGTACTTC.

This clonotype was seen ten or more times. This chain connects TRBV28 to TRBJ2-1; a possible D gene is TRBD1 (5 bases). Per germline, CDR1 MDHEN and CDR2 SYDVKM. This CDR3 region has 16 residues. V lost 3 bases, J lost 7 bases, and 19 bases lay in between. The DNA of the CDR3 is TGTGCCAGCAGTTTGGGGCGGACAATGAGGTGGAATGAGCAGTTCTTC. The encoded protein is CASSLGRTMRWNEQFF.

The chain recombines TRBV5-5 with TRBJ2-4, with D perhaps matching TRBD1 or TRBD2 (5 bases each). V lost 4 bases, J lost 0 bases, and 11 bases lay in between. CDR3 length: 15 residues. The V gene's germline CDR1 is SGHKS and CDR2 YYEKEE (reference sequence). The CDR3 DNA follows: TGTGCCAGCAGCCTCAGGGCGGGAGCCAAAAACATTCAGTACTTC. As protein: CASSLRAGAKNIQYF.

Points on this clonotype: A read error is possible here, since a much larger clone lies one base away. This sequence joins TRBV14 and TRBJ2-3, with D unresolved. This CDR3 contains 15 residues. Germline V gene lookup returns CDR1 SGHDN and CDR2 FVKESK. CDR3 nucleotides: TGTGCCGGCAGCCAAGACCGGCGGTACACAGATACGCAGTATTTT. It codes for CAGSQDRRYTDTQYF.

The chain recombines TRBV12-5 with TRBJ2-5; D not resolved. The CDR3 contains 14 residues. The V gene lost 2 bases and the J gene lost 1 base, with 8 bases spanning the gap. Germline loops: CDR1 LGHNT, CDR2 FRNRAP. CDR3 DNA sequence: TGTGCTAGTGGTTTGATGTCAGGCCAAGAGACCCAGTACTTC. Amino acid sequence: CASGLMSGQETQYF.